Listed below are T cell receptor beta chains from one sample, sequenced in a study of blood T cell repertoires in COVID-19. Some clones are missing from TCRdb's copy, which holds only in-frame ones; the method was immunoSEQ multiplex PCR. Of some 150,000 clones in the sample, 80% were seen once. Source material: peripheral blood. All receptors come from a man in his sixties with acute or convalescent COVID-19. Each CDR3 is given without its conserved first and last residue. D genes are given only for firm matches.

J	D	V	CDR3
TRBJ2-2	.	TRBV5-1	ASSSGAPYTGELF
TRBJ2-5	.	TRBV5-8	ASSQGARSQETQY
TRBJ2-5	TRBD2	TRBV6-5	ASSYGGGRWETQY
TRBJ1-1	.	TRBV2	ASSYLSILETEAF
TRBJ1-3	.	TRBV7-2	ASSFGGARNTIY
TRBJ2-5	.	TRBV5-1	ASSLATGGAEETQY
TRBJ1-4	.	TRBV6-5	ASSYSRTNEKLF
TRBJ1-1	.	TRBV20-1	GPNRDKEAF
TRBJ2-1	TRBD1	TRBV5-1	ASSYRDSSYNEQF
TRBJ1-2	.	TRBV7-3	ASSLKHGGYGYT
TRBJ2-2	TRBD2	TRBV6-2/TRBV6-3	ASSPPGGYTGELF
TRBJ2-7	.	TRBV7-2	ASSLRYEQY
TRBJ1-3	TRBD1	TRBV11-3	ASSLTGVAGNTIY
TRBJ1-6	TRBD1	TRBV28	ASSLTGLSYNSPLH
TRBJ1-2	.	TRBV5-1	ASSLGTVNYGYT
TRBJ1-1	.	TRBV7-9	ASSLGQFNTEAF
TRBJ1-1	.	TRBV4-2	ASSQGPGDGTEAF
TRBJ2-1	.	TRBV4-2	ASSQALGGGPYNEQF
TRBJ2-4	.	TRBV4-1	ASSQEGSGVAKNIQY
TRBJ2-7	.	TRBV19	EGVIYEQY
TRBJ2-1	TRBD2	TRBV11-2	ASSSELAGGYNEQF
TRBJ2-3	TRBD1	TRBV3-1/TRBV3-2	ARGGHTDTQY
TRBJ1-5	.	TRBV28	ASSLLGTGAQPQH
TRBJ2-3	TRBD2	TRBV9	ASSPGLAGDSDTQY
TRBJ1-2	TRBD1	TRBV3-1/TRBV3-2	ASSQSGGSYGYT
TRBJ2-5	.	TRBV6-5	ASRSRQPGETQY
TRBJ1-1	.	TRBV5-6	ASSFFGENKAAF
TRBJ1-6	TRBD1	TRBV5-5	ASSLEGQASRPLH
TRBJ1-6	.	TRBV4-1	ASSPQANAGGTSPLH
TRBJ1-6	TRBD1	TRBV7-3	ASSATGKGSPLH
TRBJ2-7	TRBD1	TRBV28	ASSLEGQGTYEQY
TRBJ1-1	.	TRBV7-9	ASSRSPQGSTEAF